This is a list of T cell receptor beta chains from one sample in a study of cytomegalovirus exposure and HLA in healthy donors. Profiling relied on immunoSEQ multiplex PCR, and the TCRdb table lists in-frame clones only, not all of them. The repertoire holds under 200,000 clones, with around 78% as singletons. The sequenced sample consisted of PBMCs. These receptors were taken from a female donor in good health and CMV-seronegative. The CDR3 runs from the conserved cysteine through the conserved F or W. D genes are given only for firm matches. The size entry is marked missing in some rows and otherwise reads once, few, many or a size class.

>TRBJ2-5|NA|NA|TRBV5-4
TGTGCCAGCAGCTTCCCAGGGGCGGGAGAGACCCAGTACTTC
CASSFPGAGETQYF
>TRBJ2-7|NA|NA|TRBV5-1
TGCGCCAGCAGCTTTATGTTGGGCCCTGACGAGCAGTACTTC
CASSFMLGPDEQYF
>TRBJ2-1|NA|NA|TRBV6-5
TGTGCCAGCAGTTACTCAGACAGCCACCTCTACAATGAGCAGTTCTTC
CASSYSDSHLYNEQFF
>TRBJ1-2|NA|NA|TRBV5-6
TGTGCCAGCAGTCACCTAGCAGGAGGTGGGGGCTACACCTTC
CASSHLAGGGGYTF
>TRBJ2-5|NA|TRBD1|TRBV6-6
TGTGCCAGCAGAACAGGGGGCGCGGGGGAGACCCAGTACTTC
CASRTGGAGETQYF
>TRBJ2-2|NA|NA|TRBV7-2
TGTGCCAGCAGCTTAGTCGGGGCCGGGGAGCTGTTTTTT
CASSLVGAGELFF
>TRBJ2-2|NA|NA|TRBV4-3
TGCGCCAGCAGCCAAGATCGTGTGAGTGTGTTCGGGGAGCTGTTTTTT
CASSQDRVSVFGELFF
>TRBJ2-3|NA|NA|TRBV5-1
TGCGCCAGCAGCTTGGGGGGGCCCGGCACAGATACGCAGTATTTT
CASSLGGPGTDTQYF
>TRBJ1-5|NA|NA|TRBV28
TGTGCCAGCATGAGGTCGAAAGGGGATGGGGTACAGCCCCAGCATTTT
CASMRSKGDGVQPQHF
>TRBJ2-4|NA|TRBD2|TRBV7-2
TGTGCCAGCAGCCCCCCCAGCGGGAGGCCCCCCTTAAACATTCAGTACTTC
CASSPPSGRPPLNIQYF
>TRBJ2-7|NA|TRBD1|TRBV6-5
TGTGCCAGCAGTTTCAGGACAGGGGCCTACGAGCAGTACTTC
CASSFRTGAYEQYF
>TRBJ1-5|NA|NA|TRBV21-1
TGTGGCCCAGGGAGGTGCAATCAGCCCCAGCATTTT
CGPGRCNQPQHF
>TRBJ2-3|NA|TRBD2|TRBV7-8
TGTGCCAGCAGCTTAATCGGACTAGCGGGGCACACAGATACGCAGTATTTT
CASSLIGLAGHTDTQYF
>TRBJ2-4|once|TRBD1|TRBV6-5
TGTGCCAGCAGTGGCGGACAGGGAGACATTCAGTACTTC
CASSGGQGDIQYF
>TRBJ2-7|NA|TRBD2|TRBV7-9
TGTGCCAGCAGCTCCTCGGTCCTAGCGGGGGTCTCAGGGGAGCAGTACTTC
CASSSSVLAGVSGEQYF